This T cell receptor (beta chain) stems from a study of blood T cell repertoires in COVID-19. Clones were read by immunoSEQ multiplex PCR, and TCRdb kept only the in-frame ones, dropping some. The sample carries tens of thousands of clones, about 80% recorded once. This CDR3 spans 14 amino acids. The source material was peripheral blood. This chain joins TRBV1 and TRBJ2-1; the D call of TRBD1 is as the table states it, not checked on the DNA. TRBV1 is designated a pseudogene. The TCR comes from a human donor in a cohort sampled during active COVID-19. DNA for the CDR3: TGCACCAGCCTCCAGGGGTTAACCTACAATGAGCAGTTCTTC. This encodes CTSLQGLTYNEQFF.